This T cell receptor (beta chain) stems from a study of blood T cells in healthy people across ages. This clonotype was observed a handful of times. A second about 6 to 12 cycle PCR used barcoded and J-beta primers. Every molecule of cDNA carried a tag from a template-switch adaptor with 12 random nucleotides. TCRdb ran MiXCR on the 5' RACE reads and lists one entry per CDR3 protein. The sample has over a million distinct CDR3 sequences; about 23% are singletons. These data also formed part of another study, on T cells of mothers and their children.

The receptor was derived from a girl aged 2-10 years in good health. Sequences were obtained from blood.

This CDR3 is CASSEMGLASDTQYF. CDR3 sequence (DNA): TGTGCCAGCAGTGAAATGGGGCTAGCTTCAGATACGCAGTATTTT. The V and J genes are TRBV2 and TRBJ2-3; either TRBD1 or TRBD2 may supply D (5 bases each). The V end lost 2 bases, the J end lost 4 bases, and 13 bases lay between the germline ends. CDR1 SNHLY and CDR2 FYNNEI come from the germline V gene. CDR3 length equals 15 residues.